This TCR beta chain is from a study of regulatory T cells in long-lasting Graves disease. This CDR3 spans 12 amino acids. In germline, CDR1 is DFQATT, CDR2 SNEGSKA (reference sequence). Time point of the sample: newly diagnosed GD, antithyroid drugs for less than 3 months. Following extraction of RNA from PBMCs, that RNA was used to make the TCR library. Relying on iRepertoire HTBI primers and Arm-PCR of CDR3 regions, the team built TCR beta libraries. TCRdb re-analysed the multiplex PCR reads in MiXCR, keeping a single row per CDR3 protein. Of hundreds of thousands of distinct CDR3 sequences listed, roughly 15% are singletons. This clonotype was seen repeatedly, ten times or more. The data were also submitted as part of a second study, on T cells in Graves' hyperthyroidism and ophthalmopathy. This second study says: First-round RT-PCR targeting the TCR CDR3 was performed with the HTBI primer set. Ophthalmopathy cases were set apart from stable hyperthyroidism by a 13 V-J model.

The J gene is TRBJ1-2, the V gene TRBV20-1; weak D call: TRBD1 (6 bases). The source of this sequence is a woman aged 30 to 39 with Graves disease. Sequencing used peripheral blood mononuclear cells (PBMCs), obtained at new diagnosis, from a patient treated with antithyroid drugs. DNA for the CDR3: TGCATTCAGCGGGGGCAGGGCTATGGCTACACCTTC. Translation gives CIQRGQGYGYTF.